Listed here are 3 T cell receptor beta chains from one sample, sequenced in a study of T cell responses to AZD1222 COVID-19 vaccine. Repertoires were generated with immunoSEQ multiplex PCR, while TCRdb's copy carries only in-frame clones and drops some. The profile shows more than 100,000 clones, approximately 86% of them singletons. Sequencing used peripheral blood, obtained on day 0 of AZD1222 vaccination. These receptor sequences come from an adult in good health.

CDR3 protein: CASSPITASTDTQYF. CDR3 nucleotides: TGTGCCAGCTCACCAATTACAGCTAGCACAGATACGCAGTATTTT. V is TRBV18 and J is TRBJ2-3; D is unclear. CDR1 is KGHSH and CDR2 is LQKENI in the germline V gene. The CDR3 has 15 residues. Trimming left V 2 bases short and J 0 bases short, with 9 bases between.

V gene TRBV6-5 combines with J gene TRBJ2-7; TRBD2 agrees at 14 bases. Germline lookup yields CDR1 MNHEY and CDR2 SVGAGI. The V segment lost 6 bases and the J segment 6 bases; nucleotides outside the gene matches: 7. This CDR3 spans 15 amino acids. CDR3 DNA sequence: TGTGCCAGCAGGGGGGGTGGGACTAGCGGGAGCGAGCAGTACTTC. This sequence encodes CASRGGGTSGSEQYF.

The count of this clone is one. CDR3 residues: CASSLGLTGGLGGYTF. The CDR3 DNA reads as TGTGCCAGCAGTTTAGGTTTAACAGGGGGCCTCGGTGGCTACACCTTC. The chain links TRBV28 to TRBJ1-2; TRBD1 aligns across 9 bases. Germline CDR1 reads MDHEN; CDR2 reads SYDVKM. Trimming removed 2 bases from V and 7 bases from J; junction bases left unmatched: 11. There are 16 residues in the CDR3.